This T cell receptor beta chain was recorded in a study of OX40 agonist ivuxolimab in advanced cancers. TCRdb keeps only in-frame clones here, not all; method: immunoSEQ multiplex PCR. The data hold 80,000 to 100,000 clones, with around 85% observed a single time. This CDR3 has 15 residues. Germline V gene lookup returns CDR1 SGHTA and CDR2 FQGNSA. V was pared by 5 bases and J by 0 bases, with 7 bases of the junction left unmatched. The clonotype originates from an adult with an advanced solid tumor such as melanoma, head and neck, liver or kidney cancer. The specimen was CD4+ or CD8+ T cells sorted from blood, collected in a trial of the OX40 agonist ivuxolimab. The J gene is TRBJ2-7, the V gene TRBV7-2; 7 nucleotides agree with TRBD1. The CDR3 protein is CASSPRTGSSYEQYF. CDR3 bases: TGTGCCAGCAGCCCCCGGACAGGTAGCTCCTACGAGCAGTACTTC. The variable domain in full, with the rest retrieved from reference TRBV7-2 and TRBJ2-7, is GAGVSQSPSNKVTEKGKDVELRCDPISGHTALYWYRQSLGQGLEFLIYFQGNSAPDKSGLPSDRFSAERTGGSVSTLTIQRTQQEDSAVYLCASSPRTGSSYEQYFGPGTRLTVT.